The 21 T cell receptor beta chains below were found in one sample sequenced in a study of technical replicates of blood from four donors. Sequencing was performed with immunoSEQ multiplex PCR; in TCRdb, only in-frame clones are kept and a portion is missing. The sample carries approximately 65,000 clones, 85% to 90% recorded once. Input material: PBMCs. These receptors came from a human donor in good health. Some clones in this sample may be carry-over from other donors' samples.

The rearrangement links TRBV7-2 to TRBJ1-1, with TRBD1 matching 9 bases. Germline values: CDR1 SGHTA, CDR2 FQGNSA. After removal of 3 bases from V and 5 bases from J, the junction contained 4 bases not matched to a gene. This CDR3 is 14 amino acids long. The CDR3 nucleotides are TGTGCCAGCAGCTTCGGACAGGGGAGGACTGAAGCTTTCTTT. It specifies CASSFGQGRTEAFF.

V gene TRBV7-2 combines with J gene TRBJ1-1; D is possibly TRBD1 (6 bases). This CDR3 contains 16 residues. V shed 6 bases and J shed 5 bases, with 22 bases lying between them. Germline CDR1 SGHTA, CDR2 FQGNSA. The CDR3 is CASSYPIQGPVTEAFF. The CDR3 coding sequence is TGTGCCAGCAGTTACCCTATACAGGGCCCGGTTACTGAAGCTTTCTTT.

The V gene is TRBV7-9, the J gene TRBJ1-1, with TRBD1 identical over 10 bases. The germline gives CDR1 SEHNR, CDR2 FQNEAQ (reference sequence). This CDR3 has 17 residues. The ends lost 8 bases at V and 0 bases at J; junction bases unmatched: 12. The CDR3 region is CASVSAGTGEMNTEAFF. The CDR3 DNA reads TGTGCCAGCGTCAGTGCCGGGACAGGGGAGATGAACACTGAAGCTTTCTTT.

DNA for the CDR3: TGTGCCATCAGGGACAGGGGAGATACGCAGTATTTT. This sequence encodes CAIRDRGDTQYF. The rearrangement links TRBV10-3 to TRBJ2-3; 9 bases agree with TRBD1. The junction had 0 bases not matched to a gene; V was cut back by 6 bases and J by 5 bases. The CDR3 spans 12 residues. CDR1 and CDR2 (germline): ENHRY, SYGVKD.

CDR3 bases: TGTGCCAGCTCAACCAGGACAGGGATACAAGAGACCCAGTACTTC. Its protein product is CASSTRTGIQETQYF. The rearrangement uses TRBV18 and TRBJ2-5; 8 nucleotides align to TRBD1. The CDR3 spans 15 residues. Germline-derived CDR1 and CDR2 are KGHSH and LQKENI. Trimming took 5 bases from V and 2 from J; bases not matched to a gene: 7.

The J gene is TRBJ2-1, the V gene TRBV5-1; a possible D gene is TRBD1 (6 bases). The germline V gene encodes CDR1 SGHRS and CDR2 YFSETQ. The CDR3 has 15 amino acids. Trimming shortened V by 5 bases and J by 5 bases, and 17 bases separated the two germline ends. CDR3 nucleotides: TGCGCCAGCAGATCGACCGCAGGGGCCGACAATGAGCAGTTCTTC. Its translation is CASRSTAGADNEQFF.

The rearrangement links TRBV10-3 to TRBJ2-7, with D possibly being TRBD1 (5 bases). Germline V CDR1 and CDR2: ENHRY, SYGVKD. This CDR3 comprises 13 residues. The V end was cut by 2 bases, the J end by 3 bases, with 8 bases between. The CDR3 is CAISEGQGYEQYF. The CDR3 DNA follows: TGTGCCATCAGTGAGGGGCAGGGCTACGAGCAGTACTTC.

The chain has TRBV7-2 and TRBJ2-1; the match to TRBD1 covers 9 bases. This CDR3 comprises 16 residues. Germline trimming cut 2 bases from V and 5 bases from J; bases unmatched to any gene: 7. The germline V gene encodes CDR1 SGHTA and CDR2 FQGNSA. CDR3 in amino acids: CASSLKGQGQHNEQFF. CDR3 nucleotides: TGTGCCAGCAGCTTAAAGGGACAGGGCCAGCACAATGAGCAGTTCTTC.

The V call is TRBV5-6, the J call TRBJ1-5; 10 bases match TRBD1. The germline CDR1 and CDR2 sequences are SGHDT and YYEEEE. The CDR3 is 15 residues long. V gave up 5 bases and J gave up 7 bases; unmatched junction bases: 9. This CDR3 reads CASSYGTGVRQPQHF. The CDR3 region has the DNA TGTGCCAGCAGTTACGGGACAGGGGTTCGACAGCCCCAGCATTTT.

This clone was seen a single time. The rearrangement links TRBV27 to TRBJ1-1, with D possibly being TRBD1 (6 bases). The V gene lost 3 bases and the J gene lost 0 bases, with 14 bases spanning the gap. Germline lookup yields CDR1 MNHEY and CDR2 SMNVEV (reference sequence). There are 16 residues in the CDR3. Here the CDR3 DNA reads TGTGCCAGCAGTTTCGCAGGACAGCTGATGAACACTGAAGCTTTCTTT. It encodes CASSFAGQLMNTEAFF.

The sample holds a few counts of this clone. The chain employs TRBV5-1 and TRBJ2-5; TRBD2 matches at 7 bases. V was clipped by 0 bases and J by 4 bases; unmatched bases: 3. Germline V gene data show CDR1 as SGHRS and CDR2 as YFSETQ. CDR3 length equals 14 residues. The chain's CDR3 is CASSLAVAGETQYF. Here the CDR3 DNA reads TGCGCCAGCAGCTTGGCGGTAGCGGGAGAGACCCAGTACTTC.

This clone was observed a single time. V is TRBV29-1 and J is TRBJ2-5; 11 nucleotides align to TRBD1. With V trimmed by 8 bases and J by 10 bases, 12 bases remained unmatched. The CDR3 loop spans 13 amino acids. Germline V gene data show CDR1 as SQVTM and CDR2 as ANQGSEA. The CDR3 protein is CSSLEGQGAIQYF. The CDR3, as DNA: TGCAGCTCCCTCGAAGGACAGGGGGCTATCCAGTACTTC.

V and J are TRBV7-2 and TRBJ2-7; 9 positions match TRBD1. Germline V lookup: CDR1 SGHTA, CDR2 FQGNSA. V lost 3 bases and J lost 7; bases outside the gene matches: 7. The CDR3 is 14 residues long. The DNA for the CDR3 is TGTGCCAGCAGCTTCCCAGGACAGGGGAAGGAGCAGTACTTC. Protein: CASSFPGQGKEQYF.

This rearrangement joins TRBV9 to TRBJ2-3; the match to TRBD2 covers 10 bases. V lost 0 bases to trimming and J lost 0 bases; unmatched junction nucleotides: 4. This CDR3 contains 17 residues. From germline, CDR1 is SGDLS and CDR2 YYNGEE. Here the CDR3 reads CASSVVGAGGSTDTQYF. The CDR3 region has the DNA TGTGCCAGCAGCGTAGTGGGAGCGGGGGGGAGCACAGATACGCAGTATTTT. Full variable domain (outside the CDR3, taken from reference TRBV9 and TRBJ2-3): DSGVTQTPKHLITATGQRVTLRCSPRSGDLSVYWYQQSLDQGLQFLIQYYNGEERAKGNILERFSAQQFPDLHSELNLSSLELGDSALYFCASSVVGAGGSTDTQYFGPGTRLTVL.

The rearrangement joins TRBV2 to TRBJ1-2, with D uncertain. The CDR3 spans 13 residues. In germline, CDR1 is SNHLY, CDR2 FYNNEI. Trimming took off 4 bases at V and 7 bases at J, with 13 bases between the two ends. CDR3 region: CASSVIDRGGYTF. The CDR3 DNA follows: TGTGCCAGCAGTGTGATCGACCGAGGTGGCTACACCTTC.

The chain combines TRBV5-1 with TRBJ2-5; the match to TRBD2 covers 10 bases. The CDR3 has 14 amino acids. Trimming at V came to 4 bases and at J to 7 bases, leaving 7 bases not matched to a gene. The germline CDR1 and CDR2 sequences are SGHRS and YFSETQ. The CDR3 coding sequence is TGCGCCAGCAGCCCTGGGACTAGCGCCCCGACCCAGTACTTC. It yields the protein CASSPGTSAPTQYF. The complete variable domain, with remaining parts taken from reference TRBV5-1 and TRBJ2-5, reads KAGVTQTPRYLIKTRGQQVTLSCSPISGHRSVSWYQQTPGQGLQFLFEYFSETQRNKGNFPGRFSGRQFSNSRSEMNVSTLELGDSALYLCASSPGTSAPTQYFGPGTRLLVL.

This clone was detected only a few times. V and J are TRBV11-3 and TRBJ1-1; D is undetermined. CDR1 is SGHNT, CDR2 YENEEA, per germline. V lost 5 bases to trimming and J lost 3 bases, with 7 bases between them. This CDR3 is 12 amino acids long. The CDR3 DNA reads TGTGCCAGCAGCGCGGGGTACACTGAAGCTTTCTTT. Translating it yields CASSAGYTEAFF.

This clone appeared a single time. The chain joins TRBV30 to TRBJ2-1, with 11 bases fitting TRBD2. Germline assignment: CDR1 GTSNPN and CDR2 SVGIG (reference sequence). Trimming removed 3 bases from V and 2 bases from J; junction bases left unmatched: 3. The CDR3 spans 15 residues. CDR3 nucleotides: TGTGCCTGGAGAGAACTAGCGGGGGCCTACAATGAGCAGTTCTTC. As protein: CAWRELAGAYNEQFF.

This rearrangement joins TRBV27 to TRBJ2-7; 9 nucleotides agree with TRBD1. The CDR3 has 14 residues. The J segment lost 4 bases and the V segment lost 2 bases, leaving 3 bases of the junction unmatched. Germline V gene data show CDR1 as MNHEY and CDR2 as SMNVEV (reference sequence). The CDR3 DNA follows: TGTGCCAGCAGTTTAGGGACAGGGCCTTACGAGCAGTACTTC. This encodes CASSLGTGPYEQYF.

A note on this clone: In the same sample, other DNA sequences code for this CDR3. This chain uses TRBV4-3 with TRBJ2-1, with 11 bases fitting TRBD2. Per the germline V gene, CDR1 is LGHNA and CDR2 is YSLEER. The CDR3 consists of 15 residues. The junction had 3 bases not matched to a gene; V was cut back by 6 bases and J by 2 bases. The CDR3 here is CASSQTSGAYNEQFF. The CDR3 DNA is TGCGCCAGCAGTCAGACTAGCGGGGCCTACAATGAGCAGTTCTTC.

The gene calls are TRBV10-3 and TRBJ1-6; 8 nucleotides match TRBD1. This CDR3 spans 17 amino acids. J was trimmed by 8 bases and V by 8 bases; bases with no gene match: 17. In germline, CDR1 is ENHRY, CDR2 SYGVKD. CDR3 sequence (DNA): TGTGCCATCGGGAAAAGGGCGGGACAGGCTGCGGATTCACCCCTCCACTTT. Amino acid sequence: CAIGKRAGQAADSPLHF.